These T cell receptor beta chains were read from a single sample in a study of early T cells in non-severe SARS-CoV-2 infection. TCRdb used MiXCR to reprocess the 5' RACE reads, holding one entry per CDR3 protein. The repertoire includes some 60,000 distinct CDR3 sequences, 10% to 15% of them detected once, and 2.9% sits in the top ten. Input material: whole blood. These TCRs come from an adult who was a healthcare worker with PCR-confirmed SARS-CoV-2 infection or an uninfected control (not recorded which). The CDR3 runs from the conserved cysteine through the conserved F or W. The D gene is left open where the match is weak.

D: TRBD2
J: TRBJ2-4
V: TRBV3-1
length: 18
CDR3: CARSQGGRAPGDKNIQYF

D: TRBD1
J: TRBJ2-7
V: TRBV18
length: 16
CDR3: CASSPVGGTGAYEQYF

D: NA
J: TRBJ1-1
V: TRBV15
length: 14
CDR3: CATSWTLENTEAFF

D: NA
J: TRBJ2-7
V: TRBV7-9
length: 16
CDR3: CASSPQNSLGFREQYF

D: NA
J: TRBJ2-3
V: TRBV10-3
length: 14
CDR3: CAISGPDPGDTQYF

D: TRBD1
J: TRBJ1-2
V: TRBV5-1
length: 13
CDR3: CASSFTGDYGYTF

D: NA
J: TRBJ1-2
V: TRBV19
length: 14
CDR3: CASSIAPVDYGYTF

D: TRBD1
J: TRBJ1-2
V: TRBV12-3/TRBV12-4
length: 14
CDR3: CASRIGQGTKGYTF

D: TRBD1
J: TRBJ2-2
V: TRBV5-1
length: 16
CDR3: CASSPGTGFATGELFF

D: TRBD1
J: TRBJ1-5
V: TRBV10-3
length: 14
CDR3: CASSGQGGNQPQHF

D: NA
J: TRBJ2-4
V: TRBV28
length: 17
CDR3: CASSSPTGGLAKNIQYF

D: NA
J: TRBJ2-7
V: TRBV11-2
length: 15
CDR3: CASSLGQTTSYEQYF

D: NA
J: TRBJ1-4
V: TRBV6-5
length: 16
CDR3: CASSYSSPAISEKLIF

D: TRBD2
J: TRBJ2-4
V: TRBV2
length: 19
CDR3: CASSGGLAGTTKAKNIQYF

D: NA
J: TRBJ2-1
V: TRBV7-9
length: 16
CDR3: CASSSNRANSYNEQFF

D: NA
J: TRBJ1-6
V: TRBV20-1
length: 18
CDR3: CSAREWRITDAYNSPLHF

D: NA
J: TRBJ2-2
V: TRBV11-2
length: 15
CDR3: CASTPGSRLAGELFF

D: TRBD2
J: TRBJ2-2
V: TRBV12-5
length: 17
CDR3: CASGLIPGLAFTGELFF

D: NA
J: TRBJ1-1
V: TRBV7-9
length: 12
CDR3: CASSLEYTEAFF

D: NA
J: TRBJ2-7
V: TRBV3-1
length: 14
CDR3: CASSQFGPGNEQYF